The entry that follows covers one T cell receptor (beta chain) sequence. What it binds is not known. This is likely a read error, given that the CDR3 carries no conserved phenylalanine or tryptophan at its end. The DNA is omitted, as the CDR3 cannot be located on it reliably, and the CDR3 follows TCRdb's listing. The source of the sample is a study of CD8+CD57+ T cells in acquired aplastic anemia. The CDR3 contains 13 residues when both ends are counted. Germline V gives CDR1 SGHVS, CDR2 FQNEAQ. Profiling that covered TCR beta VDJ and CDR3 relied on genomic DNA as its template. Each CDR3 protein is one row after TCRdb ran MiXCR on the reads. The sample lists roughly 250,000 distinct CDR3 sequences, around 82% seen once, with 40% to 50% in the top ten. The study, taken as a whole, reports: Controls did not differ significantly from patients in CD8+ Simpson's diversity.

All sequencing subjects had displayed CD8+CD57+ cell expansion on flow cytometry. Sequencing used sorted CD4+, CD8+, or CD8+CD57+ T cells (not recorded which) from PBMCs. This chain joins TRBV7-8 and TRBJ1-5. The TCR was taken from a human donor with aplastic anemia. CDR3 loop: CASSYTPDRPALS.